These 23 T cell receptor beta chains share one sample of origin, sequenced in a study of blood T cells in healthy people across ages. The use of a sample-barcoded 5' primer and a J-beta primer mix characterized a second PCR of about 7 to 12 cycles. TCRdb recomputed calls from the 5' RACE reads with MiXCR, one row per CDR3 protein. The repertoire has hundreds of thousands of distinct CDR3 sequences, 58% of them found once; the top ten carry 20% to 25%. Sample: blood. The receptors were sampled from a young man in good health.

In DNA, the CDR3 is TGTGCCAGCTCGGCCGAAAGGAGAAGTTACAATGAGCAGTTCTTC. Amino acids: CASSAERRSYNEQFF. The chain combines TRBV28 with TRBJ2-1; no firm D call. V lost 8 bases and J 4 bases, leaving 18 bases between the germline ends. Per the germline V gene, CDR1 is MDHEN and CDR2 is SYDVKM. This CDR3 has 15 amino acids. The complete variable domain, with remaining parts taken from reference TRBV28 and TRBJ2-1, reads DVKVTQSSRYLVKRTGEKVFLECVQDMDHENMFWYRQDPGLGLRLIYFSYDVKMKEKGDIPEGYSVSREKKERFSLILESASTNQTSMYLCASSAERRSYNEQFFGPGTRLTVL.

This clonotype turned up a few times. J is TRBJ2-1 and V is TRBV29-1; 10 bases align to TRBD2. Germline CDR1 SQVTM, CDR2 ANQGSEA. The CDR3 is 11 residues long. V lost 4 bases, J lost 10 bases, and 1 base stayed unmatched. This chain's CDR3 is CSVATSGEQFF. As DNA, the CDR3 is TGCAGCGTTGCGACTAGCGGGGAGCAGTTCTTC.

This clonotype was observed a few times. This chain links TRBV9 with TRBJ2-6; D unresolved. The CDR3 runs 13 residues. CDR1 is SGDLS, CDR2 YYNGEE, per germline. V gave up 3 bases and J gave up 3 bases, with 4 bases separating them. The CDR3 protein is CASSEDGANVLTF. CDR3 DNA: TGTGCCAGCAGCGAGGATGGGGCCAACGTCCTGACTTTC.

The chain couples TRBV6-1 to TRBJ2-1, with D unresolved. The CDR3 covers 11 residues. The V end was cut by 8 bases, the J end by 7 bases, with 9 bases between. Looked up from germline, CDR1 is MNHNS and CDR2 is SASEGT. The CDR3 reads CASLDFNEQFF. In nucleotides, the CDR3 is TGTGCCAGCTTAGACTTTAATGAGCAGTTCTTC.

V is TRBV19 and J is TRBJ2-3, with unresolved D. V lost 10 bases to trimming and J lost 1 base, with 12 bases between them. CDR3 size: 13 residues. From germline, CDR1 is LNHDA and CDR2 SQIVND (reference sequence). CDR3 in amino acids: CATRESGTDTQYF. CDR3 nucleotide sequence: TGTGCCACCAGAGAATCCGGCACAGATACGCAGTATTTT.

CDR3: CASSPAGGLTYEQYF. DNA for the CDR3: TGTGCCAGCAGCCCAGCGGGGGGGCTCACCTACGAGCAGTACTTC. The chain uses TRBV7-8 and TRBJ2-7; 10 positions agree with TRBD2. Germline assignment: CDR1 SGHVS and CDR2 FQNEAQ. The V gene end was trimmed by 5 bases and the J gene end by 2 bases; junction bases not matched to a gene: 6. The CDR3 runs 15 residues.

The V gene is TRBV11-1, the J gene TRBJ2-5; D possibly uses TRBD1 or TRBD2 (5 bases each). Germline-derived CDR1 and CDR2 are SGHAT and FQDESV (reference sequence). V shed 3 bases and J shed 5 bases, with 31 bases lying between them. This CDR3 spans 20 amino acids. The CDR3 region is CASSFVDPGLRFPNEETQYF. DNA for the CDR3: TGTGCCAGCAGCTTCGTCGACCCGGGGCTCAGATTTCCGAACGAGGAGACCCAGTACTTC.

Of note for this clonotype: The germline gene is not matched at one end of the junction; a read error may be the cause. The chain combines TRBV12-3 or TRBV12-4 with TRBJ2-2, with 9 bases identical to TRBD1. The CDR3 has 16 amino acids. The CDR3 sequence: CAGSLVGTGYTGELFF. The DNA for the CDR3 is TGTGCCGGCAGTTTAGTGGGGACAGGGTACACCGGGGAGCTGTTTTTT.

This clonotype was recorded only once. Just one base apart from a much larger clone, this may be a read error. The chain is built from TRBV25-1 and TRBJ2-7; tentatively, D is TRBD1 (6 bases). The ends were cut back, 6 bases at V and 7 bases at J, with 19 bases in the middle. Germline V gene sequence: CDR1 MGHDK, CDR2 SYGVNS. This CDR3 region has 14 residues. The CDR3: CASSERRGYNEQYF. The DNA for the CDR3 is TGTGCCAGCAGCGAGCGCAGGGGCTACAATGAGCAGTACTTC.

This clonotype was recorded at least ten times. The chain couples TRBV7-2 to TRBJ2-3; D might be TRBD2 (5 bases). Germline CDR1 and CDR2: SGHTA and FQGNSA. This CDR3 has 12 residues. Trimming took off 5 bases at V and 11 bases at J, with 14 bases between the two ends. The CDR3, as DNA: TGTGCCAGCAGCCCCCCCCCTAGCAGGCAGTATTTT. Protein product: CASSPPPSRQYF.

In this sample, this clonotype turned up a few times. The genes are TRBV4-3 and TRBJ2-5; tentatively, D is TRBD2 (6 bases). Trimming took off 0 bases at V and 5 bases at J, with 13 bases between the two ends. The CDR3 runs to 15 residues. Germline V gives CDR1 LGHNA, CDR2 YSLEER. The CDR3: CASSQDRRGMETQYF. The CDR3 DNA follows: TGCGCCAGCAGCCAAGATAGGAGGGGTATGGAGACCCAGTACTTC.

The J gene is TRBJ2-5, the V gene TRBV29-1, with D unresolved. The length of the CDR3 is 13 residues. The V gene lost 1 base and the J gene lost 5 bases, with 11 bases spanning the gap. Germline lookup yields CDR1 SQVTM and CDR2 ANQGSEA. The CDR3 protein is CSVEASIGETQYF. The CDR3 DNA is TGCAGCGTTGAAGCTTCGATCGGGGAGACCCAGTACTTC.

V and J are TRBV6-6 and TRBJ2-1; D is unresolved. The V end lost 6 bases, the J end lost 2 bases, and 8 bases lay between the germline ends. In germline, CDR1 is MNHNY, CDR2 SVGAGI (reference sequence). The CDR3 covers 13 residues. The CDR3 bases are TGTGCCAGCAGACCCCTTACCTACAATGAGCAGTTCTTC. Translation: CASRPLTYNEQFF.

This clonotype has a handful of counts. The rearrangement joins TRBV5-6 to TRBJ2-3; no firm D call. Germline V CDR1 and CDR2: SGHDT, YYEEEE. Trimming removed 2 bases at V and 5 bases at J, with 9 bases between. The CDR3 extends over 13 amino acids. CDR3 coding DNA: TGTGCCAGCAGCTTTGGAGTCAAAGATACGCAGTATTTT. Protein product: CASSFGVKDTQYF.

This clonotype appeared a few times. The V call is TRBV20-1, the J call TRBJ2-3; TRBD1 aligns across 9 bases. The CDR3 has 15 amino acids. With 6 bases clipped from V and 3 bases from J, the junction kept 10 bases outside the gene matches. CDR1 and CDR2 from the germline V gene are DFQATT and SNEGSKA (reference sequence). The CDR3 protein is CSARFPGQGTDTQYF. The CDR3 nucleotides are TGCAGTGCCCGATTTCCGGGACAGGGAACAGATACGCAGTATTTT.

The CDR3: CASSITSNEQFF. The CDR3 DNA reads TGTGCCAGCAGCATCACCTCCAATGAGCAGTTCTTC. The chain couples TRBV7-8 to TRBJ2-1, with D unresolved. The germline V gene encodes CDR1 SGHVS and CDR2 FQNEAQ. CDR3 size: 12 residues. Trimming took off 5 bases at V and 6 bases at J, with 8 bases between the two ends.

The chain combines TRBV20-1 with TRBJ2-7; tentatively, D is TRBD2 (6 bases). The CDR3 covers 15 residues. Trimming cost V 6 bases and J 0 bases, with 18 bases left between them. CDR1 and CDR2 (germline): DFQATT, SNEGSKA (reference sequence). CDR3 sequence (DNA): TGCAGTGCCGTACTTCCAGGAGGGAGCTCCTACGAGCAGTACTTC. As protein: CSAVLPGGSSYEQYF.

This clonotype was seen only a few times. The V call is TRBV3-1, the J call TRBJ1-2; possible D gene TRBD1, 6 bases. The V gene's germline CDR1 is LGHDT and CDR2 YNNKEL (reference sequence). The CDR3 runs to 13 residues. Deletions cut 4 bases from V and 3 bases from J, with 9 bases between. The CDR3 protein is CASSPDRYYGYTF. CDR3 in DNA: TGTGCCAGCAGCCCCGACAGGTACTATGGCTACACCTTC.

V gene TRBV20-1 combines with J gene TRBJ2-7; possible D gene TRBD1, 6 bases. The V gene lost 4 bases and the J gene lost 3 bases, with 19 bases spanning the gap. Germline loops: CDR1 DFQATT, CDR2 SNEGSKA (reference sequence). This CDR3 is 15 amino acids long. In DNA form, the CDR3 reads TGCAGTGCTATCCCCCGGGACACCCTAGGCTACGAGCAGTACTTC. Amino acids: CSAIPRDTLGYEQYF.

This chain connects TRBV15 to TRBJ1-6; D might be TRBD1 (6 bases). The CDR3 length is 14 residues. The ends were cut back, 2 bases at V and 9 bases at J, with 11 bases in the middle. CDR1 LNHNV and CDR2 YYDKDF come from the germline V gene (reference sequence). CDR3 region: CATSRTGTGSPLHF. Here the CDR3 DNA reads TGTGCCACCAGCAGAACAGGGACGGGTTCACCCCTCCACTTT. Looking up the rest from reference TRBV15 and TRBJ1-6 gives the full variable domain: DAMVIQNPRYQVTQFGKPVTLSCSQTLNHNVMYWYQQKSSQAPKLLFHYYDKDFNNEADTPDNFQSRRPNTSFCFLDIRSPGLGDTAMYLCATSRTGTGSPLHFGNGTRLTVT.

This clonotype showed up just a few times. This rearrangement joins TRBV20-1 to TRBJ1-5, with D unresolved. Germline loops: CDR1 DFQATT, CDR2 SNEGSKA (reference sequence). The CDR3 is 14 amino acids. Between the trimmed V and J ends, which lost 5 bases and 2 bases, there was a span of 13 bases. CDR3: CSAFKTVGNQPQHF. CDR3 sequence (DNA): TGCAGTGCTTTTAAAACAGTCGGCAATCAGCCCCAGCATTTT.

This clonotype was counted a single time. The CDR3 coding sequence is TGCGCCAGCAGCTTGACGGCTGGGATGAACACTGAAGCTTTCTTT. Protein product: CASSLTAGMNTEAFF. The J gene is TRBJ1-1, the V gene TRBV5-1, with unresolved D. The CDR3 has 15 amino acids. Trimming left V 1 base short and J 0 bases short, with 10 bases between. Germline CDR1 and CDR2: SGHRS and YFSETQ.

The V and J genes are TRBV18 and TRBJ2-5; D might be TRBD1 (5 bases). Near its end, the DNA agrees better with TRBJ2-7, so the J call may be wrong. The CDR3 length is 14 residues. CDR1 is KGHSH, CDR2 LQKENI, per germline. This CDR3 reads CASSPPADSYEQYF. DNA of the CDR3: TGTGCCAGCTCACCACCGGCCGACAGCTACGAGCAGTACTTC.